The 10 T cell receptor beta chains below were found in one sample sequenced in a study of blood T cell repertoires in COVID-19. The assay was immunoSEQ multiplex PCR, and TCRdb's table has in-frame clones only and misses some. The sample contains about 280,000 clones, over 75% of which appear only once. Source material: peripheral blood. Source of these receptors: a man aged 50-60 years with active or convalescent COVID-19.

The chain uses TRBV7-6 and TRBJ1-4; TRBD1 aligns across 10 bases. Germline CDR1 is SGHVS and CDR2 is FNYEAQ. The CDR3 loop spans 15 amino acids. The junction had 8 bases not matched to a gene; V was cut back by 5 bases and J by 8 bases. CDR3 amino acids: CASSAGTGVGEKLFF. Here the CDR3 DNA reads TGTGCCAGCAGCGCAGGGACAGGGGTAGGAGAAAAACTGTTTTTT.

This sequence joins TRBV6-5 and TRBJ1-1; a possible D gene is TRBD1 (5 bases). This CDR3 has 13 amino acids. V shed 7 bases and J shed 4 bases, with 13 bases lying between them. The germline V gene encodes CDR1 MNHEY and CDR2 SVGAGI. The CDR3 DNA is TGTGCCAGCAACAGAGGGACTGGCACTGAAGCTTTCTTT. Amino acids: CASNRGTGTEAFF.

The genes are TRBV6-1 and TRBJ1-5, with a tentative D call TRBD1 (5 bases). This CDR3 comprises 13 residues. Between the trimmed V and J ends, which lost 2 bases and 7 bases, there was a span of 9 bases. Germline V gene data show CDR1 as MNHNS and CDR2 as SASEGT. CDR3 DNA: TGTGCCAGCAGTGAATGGGGGGGACAGCCCCAGCATTTT. This codes for CASSEWGGQPQHF.

CDR3 DNA: TGTGCCAGCAGCTTAGACGGGAACCCCCGGTTCCTTTGCAATGAAAAACTGTTTTTT. Encoded protein: CASSLDGNPRFLCNEKLFF. The V call is TRBV12-1, the J call TRBJ1-4. TRBV12-1 is a known pseudogene. The CDR3 consists of 19 residues.

The CDR3 is CASSEGDRIPTWGNQPQHF. The CDR3 DNA reads TGTGCCAGCAGTGAAGGGGACAGAATACCTACATGGGGCAATCAGCCCCAGCATTTT. The chain is built from TRBV6-1 and TRBJ1-5; TRBD1 agrees at 7 bases. The CDR3 loop spans 19 amino acids. Trimming at V came to 1 base and at J to 2 bases, leaving 14 bases not matched to a gene. The germline gives CDR1 MNHNS, CDR2 SASEGT.

This clone occurred a few times. The chain carries TRBV10-1 and TRBJ2-7, with 9 bases aligning to TRBD1. Germline CDR1 WNHNN, CDR2 SYGVQD (reference sequence). Trimming at V came to 5 bases and at J to 3 bases, leaving 2 bases not matched to a gene. This CDR3 comprises 13 residues. The CDR3 region is CASSRTGDYEQYF. The CDR3, as DNA: TGCGCCAGCAGTCGGACAGGGGACTACGAGCAGTACTTC.

The CDR3 is CASSLGGPRGEGYGYTF. The CDR3, as DNA: TGTGCCAGCAGCCTCGGGGGACCCCGCGGGGAGGGGTACGGCTACACCTTC. V is TRBV7-2 and J is TRBJ1-2; weak D call: TRBD1 (5 bases). This CDR3 spans 17 amino acids. Trimming cost V 5 bases and J 8 bases, with 27 bases left between them. The germline V gene has CDR1 SGHTA and CDR2 FQGNSA.

This chain links TRBV19 with TRBJ1-5; TRBD1 is a possible D gene (5 bases). V lost 6 bases, J lost 0 bases, and 12 bases lay in between. CDR3 length equals 15 residues. The germline CDR1 and CDR2 sequences are LNHDA and SQIVND (reference sequence). The CDR3 loop reads CASRINQGSNQPQHF. The CDR3 DNA sequence: TGTGCCAGTAGAATTAATCAGGGTAGCAATCAGCCCCAGCATTTT.

This rearrangement joins TRBV19 to TRBJ1-1, with D unresolved. The CDR3 loop spans 13 amino acids. In germline, CDR1 is LNHDA, CDR2 SQIVND (reference sequence). Trimming pared 4 bases from V and 4 bases from J, leaving 10 bases between. The CDR3 sequence: CASSTLQITEAFF. The DNA for the CDR3 is TGTGCCAGTAGTACCCTGCAGATCACTGAAGCTTTCTTT.

The chain employs TRBV13 and TRBJ2-7; 10 bases fit TRBD1. With V trimmed by 2 bases and J by 5 bases, 6 bases remained unmatched. The CDR3 runs to 15 residues. Germline CDR1 and CDR2: PRHDT and FYEKMQ (reference sequence). CDR3 sequence reads: CASSLRTGGRNEQYF. As DNA, the CDR3 is TGTGCCAGCAGCTTACGGACAGGGGGAAGGAACGAGCAGTACTTC.